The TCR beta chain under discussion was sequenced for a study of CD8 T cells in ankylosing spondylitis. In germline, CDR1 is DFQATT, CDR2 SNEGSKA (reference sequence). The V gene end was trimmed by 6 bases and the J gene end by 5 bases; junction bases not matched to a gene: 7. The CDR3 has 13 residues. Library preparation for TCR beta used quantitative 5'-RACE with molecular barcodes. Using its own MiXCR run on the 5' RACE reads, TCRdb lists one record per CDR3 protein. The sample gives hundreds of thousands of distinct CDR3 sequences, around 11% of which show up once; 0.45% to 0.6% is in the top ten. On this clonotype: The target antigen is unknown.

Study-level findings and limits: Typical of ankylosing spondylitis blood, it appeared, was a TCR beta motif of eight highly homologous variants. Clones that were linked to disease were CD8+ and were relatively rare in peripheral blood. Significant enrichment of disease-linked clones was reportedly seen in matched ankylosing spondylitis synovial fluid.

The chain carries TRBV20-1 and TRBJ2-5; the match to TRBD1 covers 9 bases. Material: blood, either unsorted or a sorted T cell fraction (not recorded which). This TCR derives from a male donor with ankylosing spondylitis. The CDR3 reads CSALRTGEETQYF. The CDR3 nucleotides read TGCAGTGCCCTCCGGACAGGGGAGGAGACCCAGTACTTC.